This TCR beta chain is from a study of blood T cell repertoires in COVID-19. In the study overall: Donors in the United States, Italy and Spain gave samples during acute or convalescent COVID-19. The cDNA or gDNA used as material had been derived from T cells, B-cell-depleted T cells, or PBMCs.

In the study's own analysis: Estimated nucleated cell counts came from reference gene primer amplification. The repertoire was sequenced with immunoSEQ multiplex PCR; TCRdb's copy has only in-frame clones and lacks some. The V and J calls and clone size come from that table; D and trimming were worked out from the DNA. This sample has about 170,000 clones; 90% to 95% occur once, and the top ten carry 4.5% to 5.5%. Material: peripheral blood. The TCR sequence derives from a woman between 50 and 59 years old with acute or convalescent COVID-19.

The CDR3, as DNA: TGTGCCACCAGCGGACGGGGTAGGCAGCCCCAGCATTTT. The encoded protein is CATSGRGRQPQHF. This chain links TRBV15 with TRBJ1-5; unclear D gene. The V gene lost 5 bases and the J gene lost 7 bases, with 12 bases spanning the gap. CDR1 is LNHNV, CDR2 YYDKDF, per germline (reference sequence). This CDR3 is 13 amino acids long.